The text below deals with one T cell receptor beta chain. What it binds is unknown. Clones were read by immunoSEQ multiplex PCR, and TCRdb kept only the in-frame ones, dropping some. Altogether tens of thousands of clones are present, roughly 80% being singletons, with the ten largest covering roughly 4.9%. The data originate from a study of OX40 agonist ivuxolimab in advanced cancers. The study, taken as a whole, reports: Partial responders receiving 0.1-3.0 mg/kg showed among the lowest clonal expansion.

Trimming took 2 bases from V and 2 from J, leaving 13 bases between them. CDR1 and CDR2 (germline): LGHNA, YSLEER. This CDR3 has 16 amino acids. This receptor was identified in an adult with an advanced solid tumor such as melanoma, head and neck, liver or kidney cancer. This chain links TRBV4-3 with TRBJ1-3; unclear D gene. The sequences come from CD4+ or CD8+ T cells sorted from blood, collected in a trial of the OX40 agonist ivuxolimab. The DNA of the CDR3 is TGCGCCAGCAGCCAATTCGGACCCCGGACTGGAAACACCATATATTTT. The encoded protein is CASSQFGPRTGNTIYF.